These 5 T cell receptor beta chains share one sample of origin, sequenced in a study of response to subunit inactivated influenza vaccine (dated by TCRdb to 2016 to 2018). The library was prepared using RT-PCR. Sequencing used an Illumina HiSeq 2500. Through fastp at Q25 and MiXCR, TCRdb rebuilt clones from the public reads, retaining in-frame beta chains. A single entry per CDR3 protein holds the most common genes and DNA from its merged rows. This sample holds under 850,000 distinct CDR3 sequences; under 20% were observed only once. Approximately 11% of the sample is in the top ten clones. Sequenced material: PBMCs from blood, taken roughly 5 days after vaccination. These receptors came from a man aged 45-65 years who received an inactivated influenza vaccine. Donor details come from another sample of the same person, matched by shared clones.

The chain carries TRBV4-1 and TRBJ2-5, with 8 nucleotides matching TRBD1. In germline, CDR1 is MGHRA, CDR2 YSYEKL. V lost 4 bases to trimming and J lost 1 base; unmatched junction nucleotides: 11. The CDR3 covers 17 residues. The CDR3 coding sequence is TGCGCCAGCAGCCTAGGACAGGGTCCACTCCCCCAAGAGACCCAGTACTTC. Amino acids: CASSLGQGPLPQETQYF.

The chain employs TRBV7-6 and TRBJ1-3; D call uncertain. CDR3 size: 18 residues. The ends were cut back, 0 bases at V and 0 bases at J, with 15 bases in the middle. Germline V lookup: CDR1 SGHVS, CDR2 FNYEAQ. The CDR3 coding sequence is TGTGCCAGCAGCTTAGCGTGGGAGGCGATACCCTCTGGAAACACCATATATTTT. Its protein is CASSLAWEAIPSGNTIYF.

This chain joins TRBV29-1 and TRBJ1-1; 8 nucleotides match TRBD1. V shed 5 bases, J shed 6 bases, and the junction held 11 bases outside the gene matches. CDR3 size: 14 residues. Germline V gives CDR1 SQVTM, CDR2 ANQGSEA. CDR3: CSVSQDRAAPEAFF. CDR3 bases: TGCAGCGTTTCACAGGACAGGGCAGCCCCTGAAGCTTTCTTT. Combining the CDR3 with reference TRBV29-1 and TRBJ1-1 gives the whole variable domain SAVISQKPSRDICQRGTSLTIQCQVDSQVTMMFWYRQQPGQSLTLIATANQGSEATYESGFVIDKFPISRPNLTFSTLTVSNMSPEDSSIYLCSVSQDRAAPEAFFGQGTRLTVV.

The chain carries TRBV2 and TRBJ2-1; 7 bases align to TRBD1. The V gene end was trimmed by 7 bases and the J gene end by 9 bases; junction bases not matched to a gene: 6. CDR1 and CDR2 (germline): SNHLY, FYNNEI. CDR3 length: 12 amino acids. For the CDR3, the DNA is TGTGCCAGCATCATGGACAGGCGTGAGCAGTTCTTC. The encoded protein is CASIMDRREQFF.

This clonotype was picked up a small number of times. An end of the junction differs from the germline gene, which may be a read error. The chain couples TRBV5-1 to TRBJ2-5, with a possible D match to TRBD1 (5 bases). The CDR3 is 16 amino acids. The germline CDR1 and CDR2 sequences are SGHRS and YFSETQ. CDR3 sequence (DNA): TGCGCCAGCAGCTTGGGGCGACAGCGCTTCCAAGAAACCCAGTACTTC. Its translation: CASSLGRQRFQETQYF.